Below are 32 T cell receptor beta chains sequenced from a single sample in a study of human T cells and chemical hapten exposure. TCRdb analysed the RACE reads with MiXCR anew, one entry per CDR3 protein. This sample yields around 330,000 distinct CDR3 sequences, of which 5% to 6.5% are seen a single time; around 8.8% belongs to the top ten. As to time point: pre-sensitization, week 0. Treatment here: therapeutic diphenylcyclopropenone sensitization with weekly scalp DPC. The sample here was whole blood, taken in connection with sensitization to the hapten diphenylcyclopropenone (DPC). Receptors were obtained from a woman in her late teens or twenties with alopecia areata. Some clones in this sample may be carry-over from other donors' samples.

This clonotype was seen more than once but under ten times. The chain links TRBV20-1 to TRBJ2-3, with 8 bases lining up with TRBD1. CDR3 size: 13 residues. V trimming: 5 bases; J trimming: 5 bases; junction bases outside the gene matches: 6. The germline CDR1 and CDR2 sequences are DFQATT and SNEGSKA (reference sequence). CDR3 DNA sequence: TGCAGTGCTCCGCTCGGGACAGGAGATACGCAGTATTTT. Its translation is CSAPLGTGDTQYF.

This clonotype has ten or more counts. The rearrangement joins TRBV5-4 to TRBJ2-7; D remains ambiguous. The V and J ends lost 1 base and 5 bases respectively, with 7 bases between them. CDR3 length: 12 amino acids. Germline CDR1 is SGHNT and CDR2 is YYREEE (reference sequence). CDR3 residues: CASSLLTNEQYF. In nucleotides, the CDR3 is TGTGCCAGCAGCTTGCTGACAAACGAGCAGTACTTC.

This clonotype showed up just a few times. The chain uses TRBV27 and TRBJ2-5; D may be TRBD1 (6 bases). V was pared by 2 bases and J by 2 bases, with 12 bases between. From germline, CDR1 is MNHEY and CDR2 SMNVEV (reference sequence). The CDR3 is 15 amino acids. CDR3 protein: CASSLRGQLQETQYF. The CDR3 bases are TGTGCCAGCAGTTTACGCGGACAGCTACAAGAGACCCAGTACTTC.

The V gene is TRBV6-1, the J gene TRBJ2-3; D perhaps matches TRBD1 (7 bases). Germline CDR1 reads MNHNS; CDR2 reads SASEGT. CDR3 length: 12 residues. The V gene lost 6 bases and the J gene lost 7 bases, with 11 bases spanning the gap. The CDR3 coding sequence is TGTGCCAGCAGCGCAGGGGGGTATACGCAGTATTTT. It specifies CASSAGGYTQYF.

This clonotype has just a few counts. The rearrangement links TRBV25-1 to TRBJ1-2; D not certain. Per germline, CDR1 MGHDK and CDR2 SYGVNS. V was clipped by 1 base and J by 7 bases, with 7 bases between them. CDR3 length: 12 amino acids. As DNA, the CDR3 is TGTGCCAGCAGTGAATCACAAACTGGCTACACCTTC. Translating gives CASSESQTGYTF.

This clonotype was detected ten times or more. This chain uses TRBV6-2 or TRBV6-3 with TRBJ1-2, with TRBD1 as a possible D gene (6 bases). Trimming removed 0 bases at V and 2 bases at J, with 10 bases between. CDR1 is MNHEY, CDR2 SVGEGT, per germline. This CDR3 is 15 amino acids long. This chain's CDR3 is CASSYSRQGNYGYTF. The CDR3 coding sequence is TGTGCCAGCAGTTACTCGCGGCAGGGGAACTATGGCTACACCTTC.

The sample holds a few counts of this clonotype. V usage is TRBV12-3 or TRBV12-4 and J usage is TRBJ1-2; no clear D gene. The CDR3 covers 11 residues. V lost 3 bases and J lost 10, with 9 bases in between. CDR3 residues: CASSFGGDYTF. CDR3 in DNA: TGTGCCAGCAGTTTTGGTGGAGACTACACCTTC.

The sample holds many counts of this clonotype. The rearrangement joins TRBV5-6 to TRBJ2-3, with D unclear. V lost 0 bases, J lost 0 bases, and 8 bases lay in between. CDR3 length equals 15 residues. Germline V gene data show CDR1 as SGHDT and CDR2 as YYEEEE. CDR3 in DNA: TGTGCCAGCAGCTTGGCGGTAGACAGCACAGATACGCAGTATTTT. Its protein is CASSLAVDSTDTQYF.

This clonotype has a count of ten or more. A junction end diverges from the germline sequence, so it may reflect a read error. V and J are TRBV7-2 and TRBJ2-3, with no clear D. CDR3 length: 14 amino acids. Germline V gives CDR1 SGHTA, CDR2 FQGNSA. The CDR3 sequence: CASSLAWNADTQYF. The CDR3 coding sequence is TGTGCCAGCAGTTTAGCATGGAATGCAGATACGCAGTATTTT.

This clonotype was seen only a few times. The chain employs TRBV12-3 or TRBV12-4 and TRBJ1-1; D may be TRBD1 (5 bases). The CDR3 spans 15 residues. Trimming cost V 3 bases and J 4 bases, with 15 bases left between them. For the CDR3, the DNA is TGTGCCAGCAGTTTTTGGCAGGGTGTCGGCACTGAAGCTTTCTTT. This translates into CASSFWQGVGTEAFF.

This clonotype was picked up many times. The CDR3 nucleotides are TGTGCCAGCAGCCAGACAGGGGGTAGTCGGAGCACTGAAGCTTTCTTT. This codes for CASSQTGGSRSTEAFF. The V gene is TRBV11-1, the J gene TRBJ1-1; 9 bases line up with TRBD1. The CDR3 covers 16 residues. CDR1 is SGHAT and CDR2 is FQDESV in the germline V gene (reference sequence). The junction had 11 bases not matched to a gene; V was cut back by 5 bases and J by 4 bases. Filled out from reference TRBV11-1 and TRBJ1-1, the complete variable domain reads EAEVAQSPRYKITEKSQAVAFWCDPISGHATLYWYRQILGQGPELLVQFQDESVVDDSQLPKDRFSAERLKGVDSTLKIQPAELGDSAMYLCASSQTGGSRSTEAFFGQGTRLTVV.

This clonotype showed up many times. The chain is built from TRBV6-5 and TRBJ1-2; tentatively, D is TRBD1 (6 bases). The germline gives CDR1 MNHEY, CDR2 SVGAGI. V lost 4 bases, J lost 6 bases, and 15 bases lay in between. The CDR3 spans 14 residues. CDR3: CASSLNPDSHGYTF. CDR3 nucleotide sequence: TGTGCCAGCAGTTTAAACCCGGACAGTCATGGCTACACCTTC.

The chain uses TRBV10-3 and TRBJ1-1, with unresolved D. Between the trimmed V and J ends, which lost 0 bases and 2 bases, there was a span of 7 bases. The CDR3 sequence is 14 residues long. Germline assignment: CDR1 ENHRY and CDR2 SYGVKD. CDR3 residues: CAISESYGNTEAFF. Here the CDR3 DNA reads TGTGCCATCAGTGAGTCGTATGGAAACACTGAAGCTTTCTTT.

In DNA form, the CDR3 reads TGCAGCGTTGAGTCAGACAGGGCTGGAAACACCATATATTTT. Protein product: CSVESDRAGNTIYF. The gene calls are TRBV29-1 and TRBJ1-3, with TRBD1 identical over 7 bases. The CDR3 length is 14 residues. From germline, CDR1 is SQVTM and CDR2 ANQGSEA. The junction had 4 bases not matched to a gene; V was cut back by 3 bases and J by 2 bases.

On this clonotype itself: This may be a read error, as it is one base from a much larger clone. The rearrangement links TRBV19 to TRBJ2-1; D is uncertain. The CDR3 length is 12 residues. Germline CDR1 reads LNHDA; CDR2 reads SQIVND (reference sequence). The CDR3 sequence: CTSSISGNEQFF. CDR3 nucleotide sequence: TGTACCAGTAGTATCAGTGGGAATGAGCAGTTCTTC.

A remark on this clonotype: This may be a read error: a much more frequent sequence differs by one nucleotide. As DNA, the CDR3 is TGCAGCGTTGAAGATCGGGCCGGAACGGCTGAAGATTTCTTT. Its translation is CSVEDRAGTAEDFF. V and J are TRBV29-1 and TRBJ1-1; D is undetermined. This CDR3 has 14 amino acids. CDR1 is SQVTM and CDR2 is ANQGSEA in the germline V gene.

This clonotype was counted only a few times. The gene calls are TRBV7-2 and TRBJ1-1; TRBD1 matches at 8 bases. CDR3 length equals 14 residues. Looked up from germline, CDR1 is SGHTA and CDR2 is FQGNSA. Trimming cost V 1 base and J 5 bases; bases outside gene matches: 3. The CDR3 loop is CASSLERQGTEAFF. DNA of the CDR3: TGTGCCAGCAGCTTAGAGAGACAGGGGACTGAAGCTTTCTTT.

The V and J genes are TRBV20-1 and TRBJ2-1; TRBD1 matches 10 bases. CDR3 length: 18 residues. Per the germline V gene, CDR1 is DFQATT and CDR2 is SNEGSKA (reference sequence). Trimming removed 3 bases from V and 6 bases from J; junction bases left unmatched: 17. The CDR3 sequence is CSASSSPGQGSHSNEQFF. Written as DNA, the CDR3 is TGCAGTGCTAGTTCGTCCCCGGGACAGGGGTCCCACAGCAATGAGCAGTTCTTC.

This clonotype appeared a few times. V gene TRBV28 combines with J gene TRBJ1-4, with 9 bases that match TRBD1. Germline V gene sequence: CDR1 MDHEN, CDR2 SYDVKM. The J segment lost 5 bases and the V segment lost 6 bases, leaving 13 bases of the junction unmatched. The CDR3 consists of 17 residues. CDR3 coding DNA: TGTGCCAGCAGCACCTCCGGGACAGGGTTGCTCAATGAAAAACTGTTTTTT. Protein: CASSTSGTGLLNEKLFF.

There are a few counts of this clonotype. The chain recombines TRBV12-3 or TRBV12-4 with TRBJ2-1; 8 positions agree with TRBD2. V was clipped by 6 bases and J by 9 bases; unmatched bases: 7. The CDR3 totals 13 residues. DNA of the CDR3: TGTGCCAGCAGCACCGGGACTAGACTTGAGCAGTTCTTC. It specifies CASSTGTRLEQFF.

This clonotype was seen many times. The chain couples TRBV13 to TRBJ1-6; 8 positions agree with TRBD1. V lost 3 bases to trimming and J lost 8 bases; unmatched junction nucleotides: 9. This CDR3 comprises 16 residues. Germline CDR1 PRHDT, CDR2 FYEKMQ (reference sequence). CDR3 protein: CASSFRGQGLHSPLHF. DNA for the CDR3: TGTGCCAGCAGCTTCCGTGGACAGGGATTGCATTCACCCCTCCACTTT.

Only a few counts were recorded for this clonotype. The V and J genes are TRBV5-1 and TRBJ2-1; the match to TRBD1 covers 8 bases. From germline, CDR1 is SGHRS and CDR2 YFSETQ. The CDR3 is made up of 15 amino acids. V gave up 4 bases and J gave up 0 bases; unmatched junction bases: 3. CDR3 nucleotides: TGCGCCAGCAGCGGGACAGGCAGCTCCTACAATGAGCAGTTCTTC. This sequence encodes CASSGTGSSYNEQFF.

There are a few counts of this clonotype. The rearrangement joins TRBV27 to TRBJ2-7; D unclear. This CDR3 comprises 14 residues. V was cut by 3 bases and J by 3 bases, with 12 bases left in between. In germline, CDR1 is MNHEY, CDR2 SMNVEV (reference sequence). The chain's CDR3 is CASSLRSRFYEQYF. The CDR3 DNA reads as TGTGCCAGCAGTTTGAGAAGTCGCTTCTACGAGCAGTACTTC.

In its sample, this clonotype was seen many times. V gene TRBV3-1 combines with J gene TRBJ2-2, with unresolved D. V was cut by 0 bases and J by 5 bases, with 7 bases left in between. Germline CDR1 is LGHDT and CDR2 is YNNKEL (reference sequence). The CDR3 runs to 14 residues. The CDR3: CASSQDGDTGELFF. As DNA, the CDR3 is TGTGCCAGCAGCCAAGATGGGGATACCGGGGAGCTGTTTTTT.

The V and J genes are TRBV3-1 and TRBJ2-7; D gene uncertain. The CDR3 consists of 16 residues. The germline CDR1 and CDR2 sequences are LGHDT and YNNKEL (reference sequence). The V gene lost 0 bases and the J gene lost 4 bases, with 16 bases spanning the gap. Here the CDR3 reads CASSQDWLRRRYEQYF. CDR3 nucleotide sequence: TGTGCCAGCAGCCAAGATTGGCTCCGTAGAAGGTACGAGCAGTACTTC.

In this sample, this clonotype turned up many times. The CDR3, as DNA: TGTGCCAGCAGCTTAGCGGGCGAGGGGTTGATCACAGATACGCAGTATTTT. As protein: CASSLAGEGLITDTQYF. This chain connects TRBV7-8 to TRBJ2-3, with D perhaps assigned TRBD1 or TRBD2 (5 bases each). The CDR3 contains 17 residues. V was shortened by 0 bases and J by 2 bases, with 15 bases between the two germline ends. Germline lookup yields CDR1 SGHVS and CDR2 FQNEAQ. Variable domain in full (rest from reference TRBV7-8 and TRBJ2-3): GAGVSQSPRYKVAKRGQDVALRCDPISGHVSLFWYQQALGQGPEFLTYFQNEAQLDKSGLPSDRFFAERPEGSVSTLKIQRTQQEDSAVYLCASSLAGEGLITDTQYFGPGTRLTVL.

This clonotype came up a few times. The J gene is TRBJ2-7, the V gene TRBV29-1; D perhaps matches TRBD2 (6 bases). CDR1 is SQVTM and CDR2 is ANQGSEA in the germline V gene. This CDR3 region has 12 residues. Trimming cost V 5 bases and J 6 bases, with 14 bases left between them. The CDR3 reads CSVFREGGEQYF. Here the CDR3 DNA reads TGCAGCGTTTTTCGCGAGGGAGGCGAGCAGTACTTC.

The chain has TRBV12-2 and TRBJ1-1. TRBV12-2 is listed as a pseudogene. This CDR3 spans 17 amino acids. As DNA, the CDR3 is TGTGCAAGTCGCTTCCCCACACGGAGCAGAGCCAGGACTGAAGCTTTCTTT. As protein: CASRFPTRSRARTEAFF.

J is TRBJ1-2 and V is TRBV28; the match to TRBD1 covers 10 bases. Germline CDR1 is MDHEN and CDR2 is SYDVKM. The CDR3 length is 14 residues. V lost 7 bases to trimming and J lost 8 bases; unmatched junction nucleotides: 10. As DNA, the CDR3 is TGTGCCAGCATTCGACAGGGGGCCTTAGGGGGCTACACCTTC. This codes for CASIRQGALGGYTF.

CDR3: CASSQVLGPYEQYF. CDR3 coding DNA: TGCGCCAGCAGCCAAGTATTGGGGCCCTACGAGCAGTACTTC. The chain has TRBV4-1 and TRBJ2-7; tentatively, D is TRBD1 (5 bases). V gave up 1 base and J gave up 2 bases, with 9 bases separating them. Germline lookup yields CDR1 MGHRA and CDR2 YSYEKL. The CDR3 length is 14 residues.

This clonotype came up many times. The chain has TRBV4-2 and TRBJ1-6; 7 bases align to TRBD1. The CDR3 sequence is 17 residues long. V shed 5 bases and J 10 bases; nucleotides not matched to a gene: 17. Germline V gene sequence: CDR1 LGHNA, CDR2 YNFKEQ. Written as DNA, the CDR3 is TGTGCCAGCAGCTTGAGCCGGGACAGCTTCCGAAGCTCACCCCTCCACTTT. Protein product: CASSLSRDSFRSSPLHF.

This clonotype was observed a handful of times. The chain is built from TRBV29-1 and TRBJ1-2; D is undetermined. Trimming took 0 bases from V and 5 from J, leaving 10 bases between them. The CDR3 runs 13 residues. CDR1 and CDR2 from the germline V gene are SQVTM and ANQGSEA. The DNA of the CDR3 is TGCAGCGTTGAAGACCCGGGGAGGTATGGCTACACCTTC. As protein: CSVEDPGRYGYTF.